This T cell receptor beta chain was identified during a study of blood T cell repertoires in COVID-19. V was cut by 3 bases and J by 1 base, with 10 bases left in between. This CDR3 has 14 amino acids. The germline CDR1 and CDR2 sequences are MNHEY and SMNVEV (reference sequence). Original processing notes: Amplification of reference gene primers was used by the study to estimate nucleated cell counts. Assay used: immunoSEQ multiplex PCR; TCRdb lists only in-frame clones, some missing. The V and J calls and clone size are taken from that table; D and trimming were inferred from the DNA. Of about 300,000 clones in the sample, 83% were seen once.

The origin of this receptor is a woman in her forties or fifties with acute or convalescent COVID-19. The V gene is TRBV27, the J gene TRBJ2-7, with D perhaps TRBD2 (6 bases). Sequencing used peripheral blood. The CDR3 coding sequence is TGTGCCAGCAGTTTTAGCGGAGGATCCTACGAGCAGTACTTC. Amino acid sequence: CASSFSGGSYEQYF.